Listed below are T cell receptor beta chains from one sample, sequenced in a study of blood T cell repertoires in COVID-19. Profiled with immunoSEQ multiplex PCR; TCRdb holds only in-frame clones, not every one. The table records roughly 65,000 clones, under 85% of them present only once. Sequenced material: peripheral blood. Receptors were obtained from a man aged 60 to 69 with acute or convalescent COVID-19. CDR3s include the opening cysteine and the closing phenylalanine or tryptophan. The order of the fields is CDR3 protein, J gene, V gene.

CDR3: CASSVGTTEEQFF
J: TRBJ2-1
V: TRBV9

CDR3: CASSQDYTDTQYF
J: TRBJ2-3
V: TRBV4-3

CDR3: CASSQGGTAYSGNTIYF
J: TRBJ1-3
V: TRBV14

CDR3: CSVAAGTIDGELFF
J: TRBJ2-2
V: TRBV29-1

CDR3: CARSLAQRTSVLETQYF
J: TRBJ2-5
V: TRBV7-5

CDR3: CASSGQGRTDTQYF
J: TRBJ2-3
V: TRBV5-1

CDR3: CASRPGFTNEKLFF
J: TRBJ1-4
V: TRBV7-8

CDR3: CASSLAAQGNTGELFF
J: TRBJ2-2
V: TRBV5-1

CDR3: CASLNPRDIEYYGYTF
J: TRBJ1-2
V: TRBV28

CDR3: CASSPAMTDSFNRTGRGQPQHF
J: TRBJ1-5
V: TRBV18

CDR3: CASTEGTYYGYTF
J: TRBJ1-2
V: TRBV5-1

CDR3: CASSLEGTGELFF
J: TRBJ2-2
V: TRBV7-2

CDR3: CASSLGQGAKNIQYF
J: TRBJ2-4
V: TRBV5-1

CDR3: CASSLGDRSNYGYTF
J: TRBJ1-2
V: TRBV5-1

CDR3: CASSPQWRNQPQHF
J: TRBJ1-5
V: TRBV18

CDR3: CATSEGLGIKETQYF
J: TRBJ2-5
V: TRBV24-1

CDR3: CASSMDRVGINEQFF
J: TRBJ2-1
V: TRBV5-1

CDR3: CASSLTLGRGGYTF
J: TRBJ1-2
V: TRBV5-5

CDR3: CASSHRLMDRATNEKLFF
J: TRBJ1-4
V: TRBV4-2

CDR3: CASRTGDLSTDTQYF
J: TRBJ2-3
V: TRBV25-1

CDR3: CASSSNGQKETQYF
J: TRBJ2-5
V: TRBV7-2

CDR3: CASLVTGGATDTQYF
J: TRBJ2-3
V: TRBV5-4

CDR3: CASSLGGTQYF
J: TRBJ2-3
V: TRBV7-2

CDR3: CASSYGRLPMNTEAFF
J: TRBJ1-1
V: TRBV6-2/TRBV6-3

CDR3: CATRRGQEETQYF
J: TRBJ2-5
V: TRBV19

CDR3: CATSREQGIYNEQFF
J: TRBJ2-1
V: TRBV15

CDR3: CASSLTGTPNTEAFF
J: TRBJ1-1
V: TRBV5-1

CDR3: CASSLDNRGRGYQPQHF
J: TRBJ1-5
V: TRBV5-5

CDR3: CASSSPPRVTQYF
J: TRBJ2-3
V: TRBV7-2

CDR3: CASSLQGARDTEAFF
J: TRBJ1-1
V: TRBV6-5

CDR3: CASSLAQTMNTEAFF
J: TRBJ1-1
V: TRBV5-1

CDR3: CASSLGAGGRTEAFF
J: TRBJ1-1
V: TRBV11-3

CDR3: CASRGYSGGSTQYF
J: TRBJ2-3
V: TRBV5-1

CDR3: CASRDSSGLVTQYF
J: TRBJ2-3
V: TRBV6-5

CDR3: CASSPLAGSSTDTQYF
J: TRBJ2-3
V: TRBV4-2

CDR3: CASSQGSGGVETQYF
J: TRBJ2-5
V: TRBV4-2

CDR3: CASSQGPETTSIGDF
J: TRBJ2-3
V: TRBV3-1/TRBV3-2

CDR3: CAWSSGQGGTQPQHF
J: TRBJ1-5
V: TRBV30

CDR3: CASSLSGGNTEAFF
J: TRBJ1-1
V: TRBV7-3

CDR3: CATSGGRNREGTEAFF
J: TRBJ1-1
V: TRBV24-1

CDR3: CASSGTGIANYGYTF
J: TRBJ1-2
V: TRBV11-2

CDR3: CASSVAGDGYEQYF
J: TRBJ2-7
V: TRBV9

CDR3: CASSLGFSGGASETQYF
J: TRBJ2-5
V: TRBV7-8

CDR3: CASSQVERGNEQFF
J: TRBJ2-1
V: TRBV3-1/TRBV3-2

CDR3: CASNIPGLKTQYF
J: TRBJ2-5
V: TRBV12-3/TRBV12-4

CDR3: CASSDANPYEQYF
J: TRBJ2-7
V: TRBV25-1

CDR3: CASAESNQPQHF
J: TRBJ1-5
V: TRBV5-1

CDR3: CASSSVGAGGKDTEAFF
J: TRBJ1-1
V: TRBV5-1

CDR3: CAWSTRDTGIYNEQFF
J: TRBJ2-1
V: TRBV30

CDR3: CASTPGQPNTGELFF
J: TRBJ2-2
V: TRBV6-5

CDR3: CASSSHPSRELSTEAFF
J: TRBJ1-1
V: TRBV28

CDR3: CASSLDGTATRGTEAFF
J: TRBJ1-1
V: TRBV5-4

CDR3: CSVEETEYNEQFF
J: TRBJ2-1
V: TRBV29-1

CDR3: CASSQAGQGFSNQPQHF
J: TRBJ1-5
V: TRBV4-1